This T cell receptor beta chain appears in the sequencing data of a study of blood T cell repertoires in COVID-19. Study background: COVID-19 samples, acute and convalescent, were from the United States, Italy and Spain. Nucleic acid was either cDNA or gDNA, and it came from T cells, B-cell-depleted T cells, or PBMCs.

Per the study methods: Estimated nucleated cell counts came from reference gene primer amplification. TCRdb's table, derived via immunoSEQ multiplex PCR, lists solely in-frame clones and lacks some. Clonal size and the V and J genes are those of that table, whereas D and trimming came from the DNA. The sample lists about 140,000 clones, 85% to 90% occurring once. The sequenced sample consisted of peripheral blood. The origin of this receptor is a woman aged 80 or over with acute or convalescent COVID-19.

The CDR3 bases are TGCGCCAGCAGCCAAGATAAGGGGGACCGGGAAAAACTGTTTTTT. Encoded protein: CASSQDKGDREKLFF. The chain couples TRBV4-3 to TRBJ1-4, with D possibly being TRBD1 (6 bases). CDR3 length: 15 amino acids. CDR1 and CDR2 (germline): LGHNA, YSLEER. Trimming removed 0 bases from V and 8 bases from J, with 13 bases in between.